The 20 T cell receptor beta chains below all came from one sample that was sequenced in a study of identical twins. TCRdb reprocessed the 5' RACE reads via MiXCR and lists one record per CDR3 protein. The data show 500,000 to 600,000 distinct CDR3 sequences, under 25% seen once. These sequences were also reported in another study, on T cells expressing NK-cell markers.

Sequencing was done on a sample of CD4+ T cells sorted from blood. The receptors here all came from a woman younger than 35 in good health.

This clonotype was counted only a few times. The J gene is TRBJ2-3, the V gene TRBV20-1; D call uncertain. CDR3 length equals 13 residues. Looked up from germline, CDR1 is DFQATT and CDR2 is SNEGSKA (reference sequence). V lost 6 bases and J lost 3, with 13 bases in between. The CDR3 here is CSARTPLTDTQYF. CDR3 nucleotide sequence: TGCAGTGCAAGGACGCCCTTGACAGATACGCAGTATTTT.

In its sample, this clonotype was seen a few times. The DNA for the CDR3 is TGTGCCAGCAGTCCGGGACTAGGCCGGGATACGCAGTATTTT. Translated: CASSPGLGRDTQYF. The J gene is TRBJ2-3, the V gene TRBV5-6; TRBD2 matches 8 bases. Germline V gene lookup returns CDR1 SGHDT and CDR2 YYEEEE. J was trimmed by 6 bases and V by 5 bases; bases with no gene match: 8. This CDR3 contains 14 residues. Drawing the rest from reference TRBV5-6 and TRBJ2-3, the complete variable domain is DAGVTQSPTHLIKTRGQQVTLRCSPKSGHDTVSWYQQALGQGPQFIFQYYEEEERQRGNFPDRFSGHQFPNYSSELNVNALLLGDSALYLCASSPGLGRDTQYFGPGTRLTVL.

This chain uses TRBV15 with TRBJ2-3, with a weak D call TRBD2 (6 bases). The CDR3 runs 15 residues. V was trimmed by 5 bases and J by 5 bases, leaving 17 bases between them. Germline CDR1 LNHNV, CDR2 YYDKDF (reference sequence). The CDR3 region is CATSRRGRWGDTQYF. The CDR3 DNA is TGTGCCACCAGCCGTCGAGGGAGGTGGGGAGATACGCAGTATTTT.

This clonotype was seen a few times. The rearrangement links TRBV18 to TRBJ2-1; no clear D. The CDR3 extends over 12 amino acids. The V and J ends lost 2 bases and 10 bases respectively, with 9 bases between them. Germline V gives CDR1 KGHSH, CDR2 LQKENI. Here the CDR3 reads CASSPKGEEQFF. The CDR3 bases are TGTGCCAGCTCACCAAAGGGCGAGGAGCAGTTCTTC.

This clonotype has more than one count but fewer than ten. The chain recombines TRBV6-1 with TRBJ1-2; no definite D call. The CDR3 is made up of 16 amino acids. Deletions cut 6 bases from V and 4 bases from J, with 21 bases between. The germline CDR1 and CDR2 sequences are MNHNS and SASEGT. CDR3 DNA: TGTGCCAGCAGCTTCACAGACTCGACGAACTTCTATGGCTACACCTTC. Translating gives CASSFTDSTNFYGYTF.

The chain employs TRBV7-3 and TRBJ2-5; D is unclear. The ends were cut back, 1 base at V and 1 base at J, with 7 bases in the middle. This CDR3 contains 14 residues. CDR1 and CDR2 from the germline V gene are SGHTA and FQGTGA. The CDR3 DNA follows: TGTGCCAGCAGCTTAAAAGAGAGCCAAGAGACCCAGTACTTC. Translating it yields CASSLKESQETQYF.

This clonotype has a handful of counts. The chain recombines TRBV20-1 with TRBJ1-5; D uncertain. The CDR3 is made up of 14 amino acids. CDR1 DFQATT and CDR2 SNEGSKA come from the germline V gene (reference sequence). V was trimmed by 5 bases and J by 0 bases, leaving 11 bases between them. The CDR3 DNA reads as TGCAGTGCTTACGGACGTAATAGCAATCAGCCCCAGCATTTT. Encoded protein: CSAYGRNSNQPQHF.

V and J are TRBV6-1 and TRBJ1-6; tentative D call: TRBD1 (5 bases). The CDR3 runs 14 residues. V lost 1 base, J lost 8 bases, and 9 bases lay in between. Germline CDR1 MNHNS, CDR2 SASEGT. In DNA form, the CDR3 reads TGTGCCAGCAGTGAAGTGGGGACGGATTCACCCCTCCACTTT. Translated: CASSEVGTDSPLHF.

The CDR3 nucleotides read TGTGCCAGCAGCCCGGGGGTCGAGAGGGGGCCGTTCTTC. Protein: CASSPGVERGPFF. The chain recombines TRBV3-1 with TRBJ2-1, with D possibly matching TRBD1 (7 bases). The CDR3 covers 13 residues. The germline CDR1 and CDR2 sequences are LGHDT and YNNKEL (reference sequence). Trimming left V 4 bases short and J 15 bases short, with 19 bases between.

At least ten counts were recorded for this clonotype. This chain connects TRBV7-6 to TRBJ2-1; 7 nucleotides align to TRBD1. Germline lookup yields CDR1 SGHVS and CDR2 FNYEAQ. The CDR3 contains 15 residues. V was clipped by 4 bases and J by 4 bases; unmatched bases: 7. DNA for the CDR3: TGTGCCAGCAGCTACCCTAGGGGGCTTTACAATGAGCAGTTCTTC. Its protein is CASSYPRGLYNEQFF.

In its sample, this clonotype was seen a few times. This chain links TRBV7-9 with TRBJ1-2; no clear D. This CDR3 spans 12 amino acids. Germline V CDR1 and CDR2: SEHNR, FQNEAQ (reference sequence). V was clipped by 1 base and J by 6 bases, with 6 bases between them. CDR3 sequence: CASSLVFDGYTF. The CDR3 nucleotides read TGTGCCAGCAGCTTAGTTTTCGATGGCTACACCTTC.

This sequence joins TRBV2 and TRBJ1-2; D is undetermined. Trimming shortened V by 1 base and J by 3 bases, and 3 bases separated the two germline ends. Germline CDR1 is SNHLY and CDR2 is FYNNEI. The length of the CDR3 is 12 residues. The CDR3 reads CASSEGYYGYTF. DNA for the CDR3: TGTGCCAGCAGTGAAGGGTACTATGGCTACACCTTC.

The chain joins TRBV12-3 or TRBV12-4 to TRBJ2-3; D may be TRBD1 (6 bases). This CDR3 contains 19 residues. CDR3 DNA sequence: TGTACCTTCAGTTTAGTTGTGATAGTCGGGGACATGCATGCTGATACGCAGTATTTT. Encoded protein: CTFSLVVIVGDMHADTQYF.

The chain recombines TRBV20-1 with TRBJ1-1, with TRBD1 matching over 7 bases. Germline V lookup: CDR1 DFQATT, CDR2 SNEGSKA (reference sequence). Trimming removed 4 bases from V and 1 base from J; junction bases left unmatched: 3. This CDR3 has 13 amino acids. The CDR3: CSAKTGRNTEAFF. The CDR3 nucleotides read TGCAGTGCTAAGACAGGGCGGAACACTGAAGCTTTCTTT.

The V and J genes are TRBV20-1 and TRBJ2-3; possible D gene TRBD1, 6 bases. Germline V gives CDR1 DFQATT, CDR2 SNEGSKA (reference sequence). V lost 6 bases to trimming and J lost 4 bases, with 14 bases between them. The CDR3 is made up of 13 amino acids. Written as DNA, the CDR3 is TGCAGTGCCGGCGAACAGGGTTCAGATACGCAGTATTTT. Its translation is CSAGEQGSDTQYF.

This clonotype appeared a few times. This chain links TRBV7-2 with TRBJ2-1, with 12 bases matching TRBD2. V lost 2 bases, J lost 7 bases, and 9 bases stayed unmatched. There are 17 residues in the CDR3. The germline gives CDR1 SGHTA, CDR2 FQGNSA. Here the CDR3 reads CASSLRGLTSGSNEQFF. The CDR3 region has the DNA TGTGCCAGCAGCTTAAGGGGTCTGACTAGCGGGAGTAATGAGCAGTTCTTC.

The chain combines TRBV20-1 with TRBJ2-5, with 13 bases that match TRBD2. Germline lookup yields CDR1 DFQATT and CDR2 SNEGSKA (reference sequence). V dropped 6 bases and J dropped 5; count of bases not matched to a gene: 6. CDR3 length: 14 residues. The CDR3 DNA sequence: TGCAGTGCCGGAAGGACTAGCGGGAGCGAGACCCAGTACTTC. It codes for CSAGRTSGSETQYF.

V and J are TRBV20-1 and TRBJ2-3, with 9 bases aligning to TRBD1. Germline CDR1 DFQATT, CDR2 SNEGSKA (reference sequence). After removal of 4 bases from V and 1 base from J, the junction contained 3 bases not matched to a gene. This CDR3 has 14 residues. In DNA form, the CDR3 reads TGCAGTGCTACCCGGACAGGGGGCACAGATACGCAGTATTTT. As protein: CSATRTGGTDTQYF.

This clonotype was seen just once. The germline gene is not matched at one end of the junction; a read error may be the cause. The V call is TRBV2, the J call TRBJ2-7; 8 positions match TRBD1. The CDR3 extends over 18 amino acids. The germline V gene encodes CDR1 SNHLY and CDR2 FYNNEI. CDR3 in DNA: TGTGCCATCAGTTTTTTGCTTGTAATAAGTGGACAGGGCGGCGAGCAGTACTTC. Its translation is CAISFLLVISGQGGEQYF.

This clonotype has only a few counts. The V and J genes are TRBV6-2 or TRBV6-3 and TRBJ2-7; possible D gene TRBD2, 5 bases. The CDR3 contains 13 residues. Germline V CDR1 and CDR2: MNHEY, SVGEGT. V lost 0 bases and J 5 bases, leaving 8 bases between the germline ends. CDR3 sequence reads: CASSYSRGNEQYF. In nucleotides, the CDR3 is TGTGCCAGCAGTTACTCGAGAGGGAACGAGCAGTACTTC.